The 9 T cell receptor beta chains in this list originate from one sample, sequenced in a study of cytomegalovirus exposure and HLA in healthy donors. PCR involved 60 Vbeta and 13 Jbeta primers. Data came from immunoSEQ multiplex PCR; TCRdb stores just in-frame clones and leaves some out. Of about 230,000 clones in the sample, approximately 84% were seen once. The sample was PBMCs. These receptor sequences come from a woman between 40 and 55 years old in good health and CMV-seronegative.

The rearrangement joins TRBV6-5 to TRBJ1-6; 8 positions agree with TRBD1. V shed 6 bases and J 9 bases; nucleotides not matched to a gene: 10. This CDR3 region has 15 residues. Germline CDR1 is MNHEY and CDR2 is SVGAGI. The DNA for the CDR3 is TGTGCCAGCAGACTCGGCGGACAGGGATTTTCACCCCTCCACTTT. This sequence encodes CASRLGGQGFSPLHF.

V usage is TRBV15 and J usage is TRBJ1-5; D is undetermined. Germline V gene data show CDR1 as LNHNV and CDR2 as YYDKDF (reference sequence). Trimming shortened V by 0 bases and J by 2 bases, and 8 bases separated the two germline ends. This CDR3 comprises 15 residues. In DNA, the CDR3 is TGTGCCACCAGCAGAGATCCCGGGGGCAATCAGCCCCAGCATTTT. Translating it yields CATSRDPGGNQPQHF.

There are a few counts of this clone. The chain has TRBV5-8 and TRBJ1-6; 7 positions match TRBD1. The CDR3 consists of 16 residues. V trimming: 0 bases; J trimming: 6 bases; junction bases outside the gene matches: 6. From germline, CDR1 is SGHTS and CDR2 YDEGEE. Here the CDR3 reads CASSLVGTVVNSPLHF. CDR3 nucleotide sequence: TGTGCCAGCAGCTTGGTAGGGACAGTAGTTAATTCACCCCTCCACTTT.

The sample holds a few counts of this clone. CDR3 protein: CASSIEYNSPLHF. CDR3 coding DNA: TGTGCCAGCAGTATAGAGTATAATTCACCCCTCCACTTT. V usage is TRBV6-5 and J usage is TRBJ1-6, with D unclear. CDR1 is MNHEY and CDR2 is SVGAGI in the germline V gene. The CDR3 is 13 residues long. V lost 5 bases to trimming and J lost 4 bases, with 6 bases between them.

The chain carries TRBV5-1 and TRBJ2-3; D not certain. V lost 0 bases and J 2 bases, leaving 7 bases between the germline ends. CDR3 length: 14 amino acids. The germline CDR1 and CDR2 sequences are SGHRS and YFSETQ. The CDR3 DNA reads TGCGCCAGCAGCTTGGCTCAAGCCACAGATACGCAGTATTTT. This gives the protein CASSLAQATDTQYF.

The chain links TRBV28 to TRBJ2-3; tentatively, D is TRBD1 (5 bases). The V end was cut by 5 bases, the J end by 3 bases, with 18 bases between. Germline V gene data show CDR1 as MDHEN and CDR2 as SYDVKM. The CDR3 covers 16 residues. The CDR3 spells CASSPGSPSLTDTQYF. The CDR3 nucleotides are TGTGCCAGCAGTCCAGGGTCCCCATCCCTTACAGATACGCAGTATTTT.

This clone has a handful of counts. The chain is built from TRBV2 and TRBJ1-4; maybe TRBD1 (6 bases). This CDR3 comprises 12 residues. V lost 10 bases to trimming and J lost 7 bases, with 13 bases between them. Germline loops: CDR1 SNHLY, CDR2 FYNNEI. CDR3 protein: CANGQISEKLFF. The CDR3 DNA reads TGTGCCAACGGACAGATAAGTGAAAAACTGTTTTTT.

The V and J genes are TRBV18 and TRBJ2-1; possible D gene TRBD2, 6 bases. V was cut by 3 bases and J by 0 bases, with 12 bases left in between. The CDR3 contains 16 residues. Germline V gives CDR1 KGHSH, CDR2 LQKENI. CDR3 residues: CASSPFAGSSYNEQFF. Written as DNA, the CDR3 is TGTGCCAGCTCACCCTTCGCGGGGAGCTCCTACAATGAGCAGTTCTTC.

The CDR3 bases are TGCGCCAGCAGCTTACAGGGAAACACCGGGGAGCTGTTTTTT. This gives the protein CASSLQGNTGELFF. The rearrangement links TRBV5-1 to TRBJ2-2, with D possibly TRBD1 on 6 matching bases. The CDR3 totals 14 residues. Germline V gene sequence: CDR1 SGHRS, CDR2 YFSETQ. With 2 bases removed from V and 2 bases from J, the gap between germline ends came to 7 bases.